Listed below are T cell receptor beta chains from one sample, sequenced in a study of blood T cell repertoires in COVID-19. TCRdb keeps only in-frame clones here, not all; method: immunoSEQ multiplex PCR. The repertoire has 57,000 or so clones, 70% to 85% of them found once; the top ten carry approximately 20%. Sequenced sample: peripheral blood. These receptors were obtained from a woman of 80 years or more with active or convalescent COVID-19. Each CDR3 is given with its conserved first and last residue. D genes are given only for firm matches. Size tells how often a clone was seen (once, few, many) or the class of an expanded clone, and some rows leave it out.

size,V,D,J,DNA,CDR3
-,TRBV10-3,TRBD1,TRBJ1-2,TGTGCCATCAGCAGAGGGGGCGGACGGAGCTATGGCTACACCTTC,CAISRGGGRSYGYTF
once,TRBV28,-,TRBJ1-2,TGTGCCAGCAGTTTAATTCAGTATGGCTACACCTTC,CASSLIQYGYTF
-,TRBV19,TRBD1,TRBJ1-2,TGTGCCAGTAGCCTAGGAGGGGACCGGGACAGGGGTAGTGGCTACACCTTC,CASSLGGDRDRGSGYTF
few,TRBV18,-,TRBJ1-1,TGTGCCAGCGCCCGGGGGGGGACTGAAGCTTTCTTT,CASARGGTEAFF
-,TRBV5-1,TRBD1,TRBJ1-5,TGCGCCAGCAGCAGAGGGACAGAGGAAAATCAGCCCCAGCATTTT,CASSRGTEENQPQHF
-,TRBV5-8,TRBD1,TRBJ2-5,TGTGCCAGCAGCTTGGGGACAGGGGCGCAAGAGACCCAGTACTTC,CASSLGTGAQETQYF
-,TRBV7-9,-,TRBJ2-7,TGTGCCAGCAGCCCTAATAACTACGAGCAGTACTTC,CASSPNNYEQYF
-,TRBV5-1,TRBD1,TRBJ2-2,TGCGCCAGCAGAGCGCCGGGACAGGAGAACACCGGGGAGCTGTTTTTT,CASRAPGQENTGELFF
-,TRBV5-5,-,TRBJ2-1,TGTGCCAGCAGCTTGCTCCTAGGGGCCTTTAAGGTTGAGCAGTTCTTC,CASSLLLGAFKVEQFF
few,TRBV20-1,-,TRBJ1-1,TGCAGTGCTCTACCCACCCTGGAAGCTTTCTTT,CSALPTLEAFF
-,TRBV15,-,TRBJ2-4,TGTGCCACCAGTACCGGGACAGCCGGGGGAAACATTCAGTACTTC,CATSTGTAGGNIQYF
-,TRBV5-1,-,TRBJ2-1,TGCGCCAGCAGCTTGGGGACTCGACACTACAATGAGCAGTTCTTC,CASSLGTRHYNEQFF
-,TRBV6-1,TRBD1,TRBJ1-1,TGTGCCAGCAGTGAAGATGGGGCAGGGGGGTCTGAAGCTTTCTTT,CASSEDGAGGSEAFF
-,TRBV5-1,-,TRBJ2-5,TGCGCCAGCAGCTTGGCTAGTTCCCAAGAGACCCAGTACTTC,CASSLASSQETQYF
many,TRBV7-9,TRBD1,TRBJ1-2,TGTGCCAGCAGCTCTGACAGGGACTGGGGCTACACCTTC,CASSSDRDWGYTF
few,TRBV5-4,TRBD1,TRBJ1-4,TGTGCCAGCAGCCCCGGGACAGATAATGAAAAACTGTTTTTT,CASSPGTDNEKLFF
-,TRBV2,-,TRBJ1-1,TGTGCCATAGGGACACTCCGATCGGCTGAAGCTTTCTTT,CAIGTLRSAEAFF
-,TRBV5-1,TRBD2,TRBJ2-3,TGCGCCAGCAGACATACTAGCGCGAGCACAGATACGCAGTATTTT,CASRHTSASTDTQYF